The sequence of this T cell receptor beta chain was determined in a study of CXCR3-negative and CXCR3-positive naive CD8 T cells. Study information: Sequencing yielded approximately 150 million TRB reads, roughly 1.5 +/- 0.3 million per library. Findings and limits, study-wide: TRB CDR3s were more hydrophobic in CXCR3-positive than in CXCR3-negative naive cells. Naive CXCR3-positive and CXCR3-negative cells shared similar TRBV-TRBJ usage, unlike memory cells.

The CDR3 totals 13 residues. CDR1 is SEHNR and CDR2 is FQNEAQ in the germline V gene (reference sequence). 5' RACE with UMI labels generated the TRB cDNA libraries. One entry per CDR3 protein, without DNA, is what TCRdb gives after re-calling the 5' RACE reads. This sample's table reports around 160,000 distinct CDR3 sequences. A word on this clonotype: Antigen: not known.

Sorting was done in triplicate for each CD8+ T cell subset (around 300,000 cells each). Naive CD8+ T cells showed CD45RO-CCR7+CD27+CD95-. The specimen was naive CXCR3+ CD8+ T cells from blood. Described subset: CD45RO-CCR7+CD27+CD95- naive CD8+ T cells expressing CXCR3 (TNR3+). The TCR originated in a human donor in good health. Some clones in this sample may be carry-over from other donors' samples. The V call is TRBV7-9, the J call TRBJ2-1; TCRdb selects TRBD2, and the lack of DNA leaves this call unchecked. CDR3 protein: CATTSGASREQFF.